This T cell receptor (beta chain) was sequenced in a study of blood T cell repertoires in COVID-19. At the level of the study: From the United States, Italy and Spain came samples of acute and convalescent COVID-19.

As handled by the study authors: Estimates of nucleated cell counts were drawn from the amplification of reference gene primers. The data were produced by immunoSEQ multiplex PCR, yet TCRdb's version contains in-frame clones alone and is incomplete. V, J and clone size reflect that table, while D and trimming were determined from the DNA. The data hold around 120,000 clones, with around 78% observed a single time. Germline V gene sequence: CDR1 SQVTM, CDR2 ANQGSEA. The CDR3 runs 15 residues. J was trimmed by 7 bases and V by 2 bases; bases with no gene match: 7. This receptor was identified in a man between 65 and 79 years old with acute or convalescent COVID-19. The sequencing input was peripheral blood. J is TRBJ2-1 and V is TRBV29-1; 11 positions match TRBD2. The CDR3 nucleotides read TGCAGCGTTGAAAGGGTAGCGGGGGGGCCAAATGAGCAGTTCTTC. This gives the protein CSVERVAGGPNEQFF.